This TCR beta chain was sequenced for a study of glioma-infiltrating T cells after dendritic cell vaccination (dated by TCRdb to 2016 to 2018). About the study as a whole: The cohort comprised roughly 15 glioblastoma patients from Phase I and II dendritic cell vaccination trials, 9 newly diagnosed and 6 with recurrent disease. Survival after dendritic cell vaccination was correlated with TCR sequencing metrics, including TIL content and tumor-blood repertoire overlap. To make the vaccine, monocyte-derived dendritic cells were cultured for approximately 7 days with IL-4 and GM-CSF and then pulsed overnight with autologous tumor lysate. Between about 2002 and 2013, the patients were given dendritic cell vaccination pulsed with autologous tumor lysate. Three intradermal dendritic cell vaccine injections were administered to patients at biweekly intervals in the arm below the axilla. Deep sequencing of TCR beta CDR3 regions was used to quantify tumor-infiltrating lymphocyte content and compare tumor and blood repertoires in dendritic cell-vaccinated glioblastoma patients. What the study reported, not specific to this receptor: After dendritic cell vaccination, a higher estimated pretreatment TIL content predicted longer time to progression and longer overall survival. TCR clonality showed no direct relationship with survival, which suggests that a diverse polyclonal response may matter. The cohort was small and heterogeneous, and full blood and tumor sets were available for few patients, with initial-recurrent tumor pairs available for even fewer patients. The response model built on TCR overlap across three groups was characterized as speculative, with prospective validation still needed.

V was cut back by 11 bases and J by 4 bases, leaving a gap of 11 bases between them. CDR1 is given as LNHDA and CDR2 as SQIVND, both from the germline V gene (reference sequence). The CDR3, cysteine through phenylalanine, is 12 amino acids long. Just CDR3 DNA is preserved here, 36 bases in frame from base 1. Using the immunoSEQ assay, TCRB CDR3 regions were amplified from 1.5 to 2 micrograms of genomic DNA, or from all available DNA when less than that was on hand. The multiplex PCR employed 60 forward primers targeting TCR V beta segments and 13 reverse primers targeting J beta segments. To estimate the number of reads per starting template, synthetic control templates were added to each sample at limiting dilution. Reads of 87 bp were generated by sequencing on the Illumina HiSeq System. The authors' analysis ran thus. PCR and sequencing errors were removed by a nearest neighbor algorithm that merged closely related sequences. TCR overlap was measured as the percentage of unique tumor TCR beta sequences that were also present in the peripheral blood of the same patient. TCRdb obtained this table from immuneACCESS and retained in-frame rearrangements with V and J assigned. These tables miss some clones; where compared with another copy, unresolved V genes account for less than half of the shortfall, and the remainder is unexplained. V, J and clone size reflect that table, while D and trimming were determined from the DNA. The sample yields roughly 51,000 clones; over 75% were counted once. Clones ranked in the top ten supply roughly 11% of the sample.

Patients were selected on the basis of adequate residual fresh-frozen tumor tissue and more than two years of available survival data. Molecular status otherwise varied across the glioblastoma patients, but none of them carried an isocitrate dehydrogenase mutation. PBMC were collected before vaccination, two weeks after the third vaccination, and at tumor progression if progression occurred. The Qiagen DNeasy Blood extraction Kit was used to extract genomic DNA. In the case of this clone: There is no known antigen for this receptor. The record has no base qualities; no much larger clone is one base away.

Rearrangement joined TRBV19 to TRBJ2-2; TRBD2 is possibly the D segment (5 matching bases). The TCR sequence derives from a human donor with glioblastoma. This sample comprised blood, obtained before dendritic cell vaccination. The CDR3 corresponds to CASRERTGELFF. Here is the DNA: TGTGCCTCAAGGGAGCGCACCGGGGAGCTGTTTTTT. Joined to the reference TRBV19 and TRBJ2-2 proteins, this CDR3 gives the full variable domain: DGGITQSPKYLFRKEGQNVTLSCEQNLNHDAMYWYRQDPGQGLRLIYYSQIVNDFQKGDIAEGYSVSREKKESFPLTVTSAQKNPTAFYLCASRERTGELFFGEGSRLTVL.